The T cell receptor (beta chain) described here comes from a study of OX40 agonist ivuxolimab in advanced cancers. Study-wide background: Patients receiving dose escalation had hepatocellular carcinoma, melanoma, renal cell or head and neck cancer. One patient with hepatocellular carcinoma and two with cutaneous melanoma, three in all, had partial responses.

As regards this clone: The target antigen is unknown.

Clones were read by immunoSEQ multiplex PCR, and TCRdb kept only the in-frame ones, dropping some. The sample carries tens of thousands of clones, more than 70% recorded once. The CDR3 contains 16 residues. CDR1 is SGHRS, CDR2 YFSETQ, per germline. V lost 5 bases, J lost 0 bases, and 16 bases lay in between. Study-wide results and limits: In the 0.1-3.0 mg/kg groups, partial responders showed among the lowest expansion.

This receptor was identified in an adult with an advanced solid tumor such as melanoma, head and neck, liver or kidney cancer. Sample: CD4+ or CD8+ T cells sorted from blood, taken in a trial of the OX40 agonist ivuxolimab. The V gene is TRBV5-1, the J gene TRBJ2-3, with a tentative D call TRBD1 (5 bases). This CDR3 is CASSPNTGSSTDTQYF. CDR3 nucleotides: TGCGCCAGCAGTCCCAATACAGGCTCTAGCACAGATACGCAGTATTTT.